The present TCR beta chain was sequenced within a study of T cells in Graves' hyperthyroidism and ophthalmopathy. Looking at the study overall: Peripheral blood was taken when the disease was first diagnosed, before any treatment began. General study findings and limits: The model foresaw ophthalmopathy a median roughly 6.6 months prior to onset. Blood also showed most of the thyroid clonotypes that were expanded above 0.001.

What was amplified from RNA transcripts were TCR beta CDR3 regions. An initial round of RT-PCR targeting the TCR CDR3 relied on the HTBI primer set. TCRdb itself ran the multiplex PCR reads through MiXCR, one entry per CDR3 protein. The top ten clones hold approximately 3.4% of a sample with around 56,000 distinct CDR3 sequences, under 70% of them seen once. Losses at the gene ends were 8 bases for V and 5 bases for J; bases not matched to a gene: 7. There are 13 residues in the CDR3. Germline CDR1 is KGHSH and CDR2 is LQKENI. This clonotype was counted many times. The antigen remains undetermined. The chain couples TRBV18 to TRBJ2-5; 8 nucleotides line up with TRBD1. The receptor was isolated from an older woman with Graves' ophthalmopathy. Sequencing input: blood. The CDR3 nucleotides are TGTGCCAGCGGGCGGACAGGGTCGGAGACCCAGTACTTC. It yields the protein CASGRTGSETQYF.